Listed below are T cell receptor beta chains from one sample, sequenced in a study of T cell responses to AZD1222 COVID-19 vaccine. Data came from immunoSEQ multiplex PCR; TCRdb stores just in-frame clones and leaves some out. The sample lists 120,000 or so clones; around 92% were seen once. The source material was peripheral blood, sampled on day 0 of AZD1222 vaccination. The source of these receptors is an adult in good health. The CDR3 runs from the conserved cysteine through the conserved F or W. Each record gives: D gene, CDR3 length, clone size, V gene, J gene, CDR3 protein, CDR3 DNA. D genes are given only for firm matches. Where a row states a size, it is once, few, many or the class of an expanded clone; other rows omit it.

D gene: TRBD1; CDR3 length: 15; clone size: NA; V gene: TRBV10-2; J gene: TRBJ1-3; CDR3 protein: CASRSQGEAGNTIYF; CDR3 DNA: TGCGCCAGCAGATCACAGGGGGAGGCTGGAAACACCATATATTTT
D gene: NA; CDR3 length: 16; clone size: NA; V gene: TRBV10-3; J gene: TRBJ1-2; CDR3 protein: CAISDLSGRVNYGYTF; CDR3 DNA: TGTGCCATCAGTGATTTATCTGGACGGGTTAACTATGGCTACACCTTC
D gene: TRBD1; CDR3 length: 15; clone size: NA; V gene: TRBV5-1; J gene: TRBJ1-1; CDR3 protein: CASSWGQGIDTEAFF; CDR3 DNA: TGCGCCAGCAGCTGGGGACAGGGTATCGACACTGAAGCTTTCTTT
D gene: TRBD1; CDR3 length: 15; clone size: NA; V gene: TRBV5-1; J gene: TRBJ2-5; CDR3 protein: CASSRQGAPEETQYF; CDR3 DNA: TGCGCCAGCAGCCGACAGGGGGCGCCGGAGGAGACCCAGTACTTC
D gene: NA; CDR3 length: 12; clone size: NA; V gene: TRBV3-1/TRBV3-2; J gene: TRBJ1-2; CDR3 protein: CASSRGADGYTF; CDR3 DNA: TGTGCCAGCAGCCGCGGGGCTGACGGCTACACCTTC
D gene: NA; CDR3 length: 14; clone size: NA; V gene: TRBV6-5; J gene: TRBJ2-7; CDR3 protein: CASSGRGSYYEQYF; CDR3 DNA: TGTGCCAGCAGCGGAAGGGGCTCATACTACGAGCAGTACTTC
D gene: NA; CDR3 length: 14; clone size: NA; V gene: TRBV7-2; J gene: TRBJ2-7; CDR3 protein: CASSLGGRTYEQYF; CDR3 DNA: TGTGCCAGCAGCTTAGGAGGCAGGACCTACGAGCAGTACTTC
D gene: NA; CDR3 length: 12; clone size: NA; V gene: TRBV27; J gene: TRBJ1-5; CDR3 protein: CASAEEGRPQHF; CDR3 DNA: TGTGCCAGTGCGGAAGAGGGCCGGCCCCAGCATTTT
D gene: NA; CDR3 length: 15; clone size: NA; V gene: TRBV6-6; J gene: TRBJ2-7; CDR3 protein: CASTGGWQGAYEQYF; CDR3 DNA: TGTGCCAGCACCGGGGGGTGGCAGGGGGCTTACGAGCAGTACTTC
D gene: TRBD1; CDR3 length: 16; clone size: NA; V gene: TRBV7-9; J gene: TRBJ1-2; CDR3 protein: CASSLARGLSNYGYTF; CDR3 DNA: TGTGCCAGCAGCTTGGCCAGGGGGCTCTCTAACTATGGCTACACCTTC
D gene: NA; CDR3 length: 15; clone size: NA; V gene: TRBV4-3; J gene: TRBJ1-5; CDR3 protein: CASSQDRTRRQPQHF; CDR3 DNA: TGCGCCAGCAGCCAAGATAGGACTAGGCGTCAGCCCCAGCATTTT
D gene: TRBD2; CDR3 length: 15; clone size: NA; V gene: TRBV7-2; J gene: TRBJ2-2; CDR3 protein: CASSLDVGGTGELFF; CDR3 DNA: TGTGCCAGCAGCTTAGATGTGGGAGGGACCGGGGAGCTGTTTTTT
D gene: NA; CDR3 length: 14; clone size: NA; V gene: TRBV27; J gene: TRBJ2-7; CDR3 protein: CASSSGTEGGEQYF; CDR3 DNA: TGTGCCAGCAGTTCTGGGACGGAAGGGGGAGAGCAGTACTTC
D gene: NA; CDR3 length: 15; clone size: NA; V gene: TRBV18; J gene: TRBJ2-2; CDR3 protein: CASSPFEGDTGELFF; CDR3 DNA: TGTGCCAGCTCACCGTTTGAGGGTGACACCGGGGAGCTGTTTTTT
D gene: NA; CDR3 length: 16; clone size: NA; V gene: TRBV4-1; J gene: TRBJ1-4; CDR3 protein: CASSQDSGSGSEKLFF; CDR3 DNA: TGCGCCAGCAGCCAAGATAGCGGCTCGGGGAGTGAAAAACTGTTTTTT
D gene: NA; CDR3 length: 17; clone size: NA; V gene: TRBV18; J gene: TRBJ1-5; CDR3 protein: CASSSGRASRSNQPQHF; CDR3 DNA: TGTGCCAGCTCATCCGGCAGGGCCTCCAGGAGCAATCAGCCCCAGCATTTT
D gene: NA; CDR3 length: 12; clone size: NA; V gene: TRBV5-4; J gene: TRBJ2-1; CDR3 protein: CASSRVENEQFF; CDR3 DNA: TGTGCCAGCAGCCGAGTCGAAAATGAGCAGTTCTTC
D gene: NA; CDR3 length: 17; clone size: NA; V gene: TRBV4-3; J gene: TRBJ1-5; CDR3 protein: CASSQERADNRHQPQHF; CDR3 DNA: TGCGCCAGCAGCCAAGAGAGGGCCGACAACCGCCATCAGCCCCAGCATTTT
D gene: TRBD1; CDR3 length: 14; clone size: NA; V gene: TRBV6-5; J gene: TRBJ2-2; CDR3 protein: CASSYGTGGGELFF; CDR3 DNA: TGTGCCAGCAGTTACGGGACAGGGGGCGGGGAGCTGTTTTTT
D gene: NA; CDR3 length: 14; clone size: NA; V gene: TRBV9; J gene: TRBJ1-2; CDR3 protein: CASGGRGSNYGYTF; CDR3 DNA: TGTGCCAGCGGGGGCAGAGGCTCTAACTATGGCTACACCTTC
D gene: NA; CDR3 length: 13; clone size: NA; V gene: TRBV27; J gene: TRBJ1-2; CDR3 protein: CASSLGGYYGYTF; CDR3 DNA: TGTGCCAGCAGTTTAGGGGGGTACTATGGCTACACCTTC
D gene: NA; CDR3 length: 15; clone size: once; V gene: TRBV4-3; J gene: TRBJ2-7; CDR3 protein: CASSQAQGTPYEQYF; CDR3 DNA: TGCGCCAGCAGCCAAGCACAAGGTACCCCCTACGAGCAGTACTTC
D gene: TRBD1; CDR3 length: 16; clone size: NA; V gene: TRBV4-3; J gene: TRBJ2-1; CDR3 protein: CASSQDARGRHNEQFF; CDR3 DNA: TGCGCCAGCAGCCAAGATGCCAGGGGGCGCCACAATGAGCAGTTCTTC
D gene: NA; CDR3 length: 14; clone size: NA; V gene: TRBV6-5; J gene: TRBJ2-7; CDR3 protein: CASSYSGEAYEQYF; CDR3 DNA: TGTGCCAGCAGTTACTCAGGGGAAGCCTACGAGCAGTACTTC
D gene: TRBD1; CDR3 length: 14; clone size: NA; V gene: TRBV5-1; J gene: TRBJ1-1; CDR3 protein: CASSLTGDFTEAFF; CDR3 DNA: TGCGCCAGCAGCTTAACAGGGGATTTCACTGAAGCTTTCTTT
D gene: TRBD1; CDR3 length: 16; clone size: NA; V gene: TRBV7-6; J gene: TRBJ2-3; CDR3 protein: CASSFGRDRVTDTQYF; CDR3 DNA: TGTGCCAGCAGCTTTGGCCGGGACAGGGTAACAGATACGCAGTATTTT
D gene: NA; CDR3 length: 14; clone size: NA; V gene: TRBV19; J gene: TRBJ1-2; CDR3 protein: CASKAPDRYYGYTF; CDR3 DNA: TGTGCCAGTAAGGCCCCCGATAGGTACTATGGCTACACCTTC
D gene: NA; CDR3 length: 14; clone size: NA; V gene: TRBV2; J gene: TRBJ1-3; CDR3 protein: CATNDPSSGNTIYF; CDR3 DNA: TGTGCCACCAATGATCCTAGCTCTGGAAACACCATATATTTT
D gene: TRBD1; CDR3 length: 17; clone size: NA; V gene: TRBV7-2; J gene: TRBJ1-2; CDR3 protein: CASSPGTGETANYGYTF; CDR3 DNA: TGTGCCAGCAGCCCTGGGACAGGCGAAACAGCTAACTATGGCTACACCTTC
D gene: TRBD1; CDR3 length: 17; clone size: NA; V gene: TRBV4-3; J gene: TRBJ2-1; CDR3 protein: CASSQSYRDRGQHEQFF; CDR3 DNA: TGCGCCAGCAGCCAATCCTACCGGGACAGGGGGCAACATGAGCAGTTCTTC
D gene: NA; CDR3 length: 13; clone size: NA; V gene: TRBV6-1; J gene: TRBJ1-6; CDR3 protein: CASSDRMNSPLHF; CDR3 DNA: TGTGCCAGCAGTGACAGGATGAATTCACCCCTCCACTTT
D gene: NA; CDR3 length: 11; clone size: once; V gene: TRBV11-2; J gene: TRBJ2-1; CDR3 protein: CASSQPYEQFF; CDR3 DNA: TGTGCCAGCAGCCAGCCCTATGAGCAGTTCTTC
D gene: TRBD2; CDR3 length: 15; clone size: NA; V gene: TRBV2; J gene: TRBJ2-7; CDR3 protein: CASRETTSGGNEQYF; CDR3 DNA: TGTGCCAGCAGAGAGACGACTAGCGGGGGGAATGAGCAGTACTTC
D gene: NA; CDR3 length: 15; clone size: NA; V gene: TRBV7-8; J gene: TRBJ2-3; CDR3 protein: CASSSQPVGTDTQYF; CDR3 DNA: TGTGCCAGCAGCTCCCAACCTGTGGGCACAGATACGCAGTATTTT
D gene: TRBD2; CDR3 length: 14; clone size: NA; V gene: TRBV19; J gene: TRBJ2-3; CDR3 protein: CASSFSGSTDTQYF; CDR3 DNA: TGTGCCAGTAGTTTTAGCGGGAGCACAGATACGCAGTATTTT
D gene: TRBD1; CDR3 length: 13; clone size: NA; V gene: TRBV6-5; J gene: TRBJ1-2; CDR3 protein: CASSYRQGHGYTF; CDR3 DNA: TGTGCCAGCAGTTATCGACAGGGTCACGGCTACACCTTC
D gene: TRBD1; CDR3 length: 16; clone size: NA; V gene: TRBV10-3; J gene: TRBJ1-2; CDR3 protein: CAISESFGQGINGYTF; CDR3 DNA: TGTGCCATCAGTGAGTCCTTTGGACAGGGTATCAATGGCTACACCTTC
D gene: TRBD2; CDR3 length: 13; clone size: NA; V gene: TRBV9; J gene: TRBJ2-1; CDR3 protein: CASSASGGNEQFF; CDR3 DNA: TGTGCCAGCAGCGCCAGCGGGGGGAATGAGCAGTTCTTC
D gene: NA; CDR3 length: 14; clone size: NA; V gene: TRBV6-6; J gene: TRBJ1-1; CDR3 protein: CASSYPPGNTEAFF; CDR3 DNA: TGTGCCAGCAGTTATCCCCCAGGGAACACTGAAGCTTTCTTT
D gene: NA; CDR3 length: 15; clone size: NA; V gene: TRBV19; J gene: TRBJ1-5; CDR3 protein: CASSIVGGGNQPQHF; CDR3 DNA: TGTGCCAGTAGTATAGTCGGCGGTGGCAATCAGCCCCAGCATTTT
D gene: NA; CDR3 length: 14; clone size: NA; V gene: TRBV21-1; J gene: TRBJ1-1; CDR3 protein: CASSAGQVRTEAFF; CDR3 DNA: TGTGCCAGCAGCGCCGGACAGGTAAGGACTGAAGCTTTCTTT
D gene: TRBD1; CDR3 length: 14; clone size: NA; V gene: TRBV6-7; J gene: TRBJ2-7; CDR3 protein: CASRPGQVTYEQYF; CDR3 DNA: TGTGCCAGCAGGCCGGGACAGGTTACCTACGAGCAGTACTTC
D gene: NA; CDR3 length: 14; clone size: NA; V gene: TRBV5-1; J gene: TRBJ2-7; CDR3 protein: CASTSGQVPYEQYF; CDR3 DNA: TGCGCCAGCACCTCGGGCCAGGTTCCTTACGAGCAGTACTTC
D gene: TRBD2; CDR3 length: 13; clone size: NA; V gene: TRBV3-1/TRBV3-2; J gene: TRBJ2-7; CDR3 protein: CASSQAGGYEQYF; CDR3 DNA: TGTGCCAGCAGCCAAGCGGGGGGCTACGAGCAGTACTTC
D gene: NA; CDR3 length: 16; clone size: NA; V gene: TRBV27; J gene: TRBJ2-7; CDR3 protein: CASSLITGGGAYEQYF; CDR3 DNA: TGTGCCAGCAGTTTAATAACGGGCGGTGGGGCCTACGAGCAGTACTTC
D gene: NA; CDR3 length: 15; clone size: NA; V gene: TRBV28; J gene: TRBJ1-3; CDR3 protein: CASSPSESSGNTIYF; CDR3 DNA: TGTGCCAGCAGTCCCAGTGAGAGCTCTGGAAACACCATATATTTT
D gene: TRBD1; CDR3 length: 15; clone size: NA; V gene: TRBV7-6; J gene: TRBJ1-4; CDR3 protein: CASSGTGGPNEKLFF; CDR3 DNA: TGTGCCAGCAGCGGTACAGGGGGCCCTAATGAAAAACTGTTTTTT
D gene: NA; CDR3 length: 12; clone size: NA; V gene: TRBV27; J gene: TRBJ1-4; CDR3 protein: CASSATNEKLFF; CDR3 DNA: TGTGCCAGCAGTGCAACTAATGAAAAACTGTTTTTT
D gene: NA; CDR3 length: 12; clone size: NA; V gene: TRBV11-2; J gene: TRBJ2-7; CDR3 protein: CASSLVTHEQYF; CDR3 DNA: TGTGCCAGCAGCTTAGTTACCCACGAGCAGTACTTC
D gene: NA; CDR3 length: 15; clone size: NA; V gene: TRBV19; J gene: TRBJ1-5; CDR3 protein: CASSIGRGGALPQHF; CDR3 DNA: TGTGCCAGTAGTATAGGGAGGGGGGGCGCCCTGCCCCAGCATTTT
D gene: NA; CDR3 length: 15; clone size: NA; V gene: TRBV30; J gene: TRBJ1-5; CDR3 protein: CAWSVSPGILNPQHF; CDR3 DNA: TGTGCCTGGAGTGTCTCACCGGGTATTTTGAACCCCCAGCATTTT
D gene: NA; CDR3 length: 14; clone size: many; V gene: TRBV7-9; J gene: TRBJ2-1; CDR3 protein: CASSLTATYNEQFF; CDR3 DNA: TGTGCCAGCAGCTTAACAGCCACCTACAATGAGCAGTTCTTC
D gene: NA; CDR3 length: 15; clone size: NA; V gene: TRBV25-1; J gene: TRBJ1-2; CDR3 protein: CASSGTEGDGYGYTF; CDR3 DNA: TGTGCCAGCAGTGGGACGGAGGGGGATGGCTATGGCTACACCTTC
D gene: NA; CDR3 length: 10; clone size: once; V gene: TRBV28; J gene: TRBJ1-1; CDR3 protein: CASSDTEAFF; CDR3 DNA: TGTGCCAGCAGCGACACTGAAGCTTTCTTT
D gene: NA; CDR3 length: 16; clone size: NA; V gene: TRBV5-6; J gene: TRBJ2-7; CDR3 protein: CASSLRRSVIMDEQYF; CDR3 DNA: TGTGCCAGCAGCTTGCGTCGGTCGGTAATCATGGACGAGCAGTACTTC
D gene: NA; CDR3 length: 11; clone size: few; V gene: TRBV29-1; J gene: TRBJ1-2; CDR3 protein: CSVGGGGGYTF; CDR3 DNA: TGCAGCGTTGGTGGCGGGGGTGGCTACACCTTC
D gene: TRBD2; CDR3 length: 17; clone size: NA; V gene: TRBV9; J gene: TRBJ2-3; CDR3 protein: CASSVVGGGDPPDTQYF; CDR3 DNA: TGTGCCAGCAGCGTAGTGGGCGGGGGGGATCCCCCAGATACGCAGTATTTT
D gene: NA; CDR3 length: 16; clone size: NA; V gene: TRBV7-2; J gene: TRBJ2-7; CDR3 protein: CASSLGHAPTTYEQYF; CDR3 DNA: TGTGCCAGCAGCTTAGGGCACGCACCGACTACCTACGAGCAGTACTTC